A single sample is the source of the 11 T cell receptor beta chains below, sequenced in a study of T-cell reconstitution after alpha-beta-depleted transplantation in children. The TCRbeta library incorporated unique molecular identifiers. TCRdb analysed the PCR reads with MiXCR anew, one entry per CDR3 protein. The sample records approximately 500,000 distinct CDR3 sequences, 20% to 30% being singletons. The input for sequencing was PBMCs, taken before TCRalphabeta/CD19-depleted stem cell transplant. These TCRs come from a boy younger than two with Wiskott-Aldrich syndrome, due to receive a stem cell transplant.

This chain links TRBV6-1 with TRBJ1-1, with D tentatively TRBD1 (5 bases). The CDR3 is 10 amino acids. The germline gives CDR1 MNHNS, CDR2 SASEGT. Trimming pared 5 bases from V and 11 bases from J, leaving 9 bases between. Here the CDR3 reads CASSWGTAFF. DNA for the CDR3: TGTGCCAGCAGTTGGGGGACGGCTTTCTTT.

V gene TRBV5-1 combines with J gene TRBJ2-3, with D maybe TRBD2 (6 bases). The germline CDR1 and CDR2 sequences are SGHRS and YFSETQ. V lost 5 bases and J 4 bases, leaving 17 bases between the germline ends. This CDR3 spans 15 amino acids. The CDR3 loop is CASSRVGGGADTQYF. The CDR3 DNA sequence: TGCGCCAGCAGTCGCGTTGGAGGAGGGGCAGATACGCAGTATTTT. Full variable domain (rest looked up from reference TRBV5-1 and TRBJ2-3): KAGVTQTPRYLIKTRGQQVTLSCSPISGHRSVSWYQQTPGQGLQFLFEYFSETQRNKGNFPGRFSGRQFSNSRSEMNVSTLELGDSALYLCASSRVGGGADTQYFGPGTRLTVL.

This chain uses TRBV4-2 with TRBJ2-7; tentative D call: TRBD1 (5 bases). V gave up 3 bases and J gave up 5 bases, with 11 bases separating them. The CDR3 covers 13 residues. Germline V gene data show CDR1 as LGHNA and CDR2 as YNFKEQ. CDR3 DNA sequence: TGTGCCAGCAGCCACAGGGTTTTCAACGAGCAGTACTTC. Protein product: CASSHRVFNEQYF.

The table lists this clonotype with a few counts. The rearrangement uses TRBV19 and TRBJ1-2, with D maybe TRBD1 (5 bases). Trimming shortened V by 5 bases and J by 2 bases, and 9 bases separated the two germline ends. The CDR3 contains 13 residues. In germline, CDR1 is LNHDA, CDR2 SQIVND (reference sequence). The CDR3 DNA is TGTGCCAGTAGTGGCGGGACCAACTATGGCTACACCTTC. Translated: CASSGGTNYGYTF.

The sample holds a few counts of this clonotype. The chain employs TRBV25-1 and TRBJ1-5; weak D call: TRBD1 (5 bases). The CDR3 is 17 residues long. Trimming removed 6 bases from V and 6 bases from J, with 24 bases in between. CDR1 and CDR2 from the germline V gene are MGHDK and SYGVNS. The CDR3 is CASSPFSRAARAQPQHF. The CDR3 DNA reads as TGTGCCAGCAGCCCTTTTAGCCGGGCAGCCAGGGCTCAGCCCCAGCATTTT.

The V gene is TRBV5-1, the J gene TRBJ2-5; D remains ambiguous. Trimming left V 3 bases short and J 0 bases short, with 6 bases between. CDR1 is SGHRS, CDR2 YFSETQ, per germline. The CDR3 is 13 amino acids. In nucleotides, the CDR3 is TGCGCCAGCAGCTCAGCGAACCAAGAGACCCAGTACTTC. Translating gives CASSSANQETQYF. The whole variable domain, remainder taken from reference TRBV5-1 and TRBJ2-5, is KAGVTQTPRYLIKTRGQQVTLSCSPISGHRSVSWYQQTPGQGLQFLFEYFSETQRNKGNFPGRFSGRQFSNSRSEMNVSTLELGDSALYLCASSSANQETQYFGPGTRLLVL.

A few counts support this clonotype. J is TRBJ2-7 and V is TRBV5-5; D perhaps matches TRBD2 (5 bases). V was clipped by 0 bases and J by 3 bases, with 10 bases between them. This CDR3 has 14 residues. Germline-derived CDR1 and CDR2 are SGHKS and YYEKEE (reference sequence). The CDR3 DNA reads as TGTGCCAGCAGCTTGGAAGTAGCGAGCTACGAGCAGTACTTC. It is translated as CASSLEVASYEQYF.

The chain employs TRBV4-2 and TRBJ2-2; D might be TRBD2 (6 bases). Between the trimmed V and J ends, which lost 1 base and 4 bases, there was a span of 13 bases. Germline V gene lookup returns CDR1 LGHNA and CDR2 YNFKEQ. The CDR3 has 16 amino acids. CDR3 loop: CASSQGLSGGTGELFF. CDR3 nucleotides: TGTGCCAGCAGCCAAGGACTATCCGGGGGCACCGGGGAGCTGTTTTTT.

This clonotype was seen many times. The chain couples TRBV20-1 to TRBJ2-7; D could derive from TRBD1 or TRBD2 (6 bases each). The CDR3 consists of 12 residues. CDR1 and CDR2 from the germline V gene are DFQATT and SNEGSKA (reference sequence). Trimming shortened V by 3 bases and J by 9 bases, and 15 bases separated the two germline ends. The CDR3 loop is CSARGYGGRQYF. In DNA, the CDR3 is TGCAGTGCTAGGGGGTACGGGGGCCGGCAGTACTTC.

J is TRBJ2-1 and V is TRBV7-8; D gene ambiguous. Per germline, CDR1 SGHVS and CDR2 FQNEAQ. The germline V and J ends were trimmed by 0 bases and 6 bases, with 9 bases remaining between them. CDR3 size: 14 residues. CDR3 sequence: CASSLALRANEQFF. Here the CDR3 DNA reads TGTGCCAGCAGCTTAGCGCTTAGGGCCAATGAGCAGTTCTTC.

This chain connects TRBV5-1 to TRBJ2-1; TRBD2 matches at 7 bases. The CDR3 loop spans 14 amino acids. After removal of 5 bases from V and 6 bases from J, the junction contained 8 bases not matched to a gene. Germline loops: CDR1 SGHRS, CDR2 YFSETQ. The CDR3 DNA reads TGCGCCAGCAGAGAGGGAGGGCCGCTCAATGAGCAGTTCTTC. Its protein is CASREGGPLNEQFF.